The sequence of this TCR beta chain was determined in a study of blood T cell repertoires in COVID-19. CDR1 and CDR2 (germline): LGHDT, YNNKEL (reference sequence). V lost 0 bases and J lost 2; bases outside the gene matches: 4. The CDR3 contains 15 residues. Per the authors' pipeline: Scientists estimated how many nucleated cells there were by amplifying reference gene primers. Assay used: immunoSEQ multiplex PCR; TCRdb lists only in-frame clones, some missing. V, J and clone size derive from that table, while D and trimming were established from the DNA sequence. The sample shows about 230,000 clones, about 84% of them seen only once.

The sequenced material came from peripheral blood. The receptor's source is a woman of 80 years or more with acute or convalescent COVID-19. The chain carries TRBV3-1 (or the pseudogene TRBV3-2) and TRBJ2-7, with 7 bases identical to TRBD2. The chain's CDR3 is CASSQDTGGTYEQYF. The CDR3 region has the DNA TGTGCCAGCAGCCAAGATACCGGGGGGACCTACGAGCAGTACTTC.